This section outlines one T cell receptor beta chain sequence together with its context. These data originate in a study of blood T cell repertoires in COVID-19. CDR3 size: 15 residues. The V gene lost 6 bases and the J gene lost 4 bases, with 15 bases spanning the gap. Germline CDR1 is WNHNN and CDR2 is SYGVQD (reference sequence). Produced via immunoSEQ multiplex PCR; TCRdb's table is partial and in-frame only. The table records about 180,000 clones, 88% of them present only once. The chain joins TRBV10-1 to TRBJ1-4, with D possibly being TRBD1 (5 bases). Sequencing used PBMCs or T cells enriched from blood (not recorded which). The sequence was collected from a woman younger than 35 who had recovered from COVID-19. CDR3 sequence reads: CASSENGHDNEKLFF. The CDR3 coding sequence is TGCGCCAGCAGCGAAAACGGACACGATAATGAAAAACTGTTTTTT.